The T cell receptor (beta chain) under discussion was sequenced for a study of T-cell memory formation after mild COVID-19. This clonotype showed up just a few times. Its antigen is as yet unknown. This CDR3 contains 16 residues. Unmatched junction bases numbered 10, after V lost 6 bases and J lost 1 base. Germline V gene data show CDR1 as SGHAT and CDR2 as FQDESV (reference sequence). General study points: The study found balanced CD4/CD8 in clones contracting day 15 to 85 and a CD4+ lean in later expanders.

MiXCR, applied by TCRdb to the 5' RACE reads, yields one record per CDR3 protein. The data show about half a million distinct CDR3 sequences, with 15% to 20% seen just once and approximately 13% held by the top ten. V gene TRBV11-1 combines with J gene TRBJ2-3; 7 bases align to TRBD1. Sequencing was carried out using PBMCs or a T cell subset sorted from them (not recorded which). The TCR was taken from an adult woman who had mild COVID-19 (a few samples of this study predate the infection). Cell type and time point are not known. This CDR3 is CASSSGKGAGTDTQYF. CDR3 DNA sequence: TGTGCCAGCAGTTCGGGGAAGGGGGCGGGCACAGATACGCAGTATTTT.